The 26 T cell receptor beta chains below were found in one sample sequenced in a study of monozygotic twins with inflammatory bowel disease. TCRdb reprocessed the 5' RACE reads and reports one entry per CDR3 protein, with no DNA. Across 200,000 to 250,000 distinct CDR3 sequences, the top ten clones capture around 7.7% of the sample. Sample: blood. The origin of the receptors is a human donor with ulcerative colitis or Crohn's disease, or a healthy co-twin of an affected twin (not recorded which).

CDR3 sequence reads: CASGLDRAVAFF. This rearrangement joins TRBV12-5 to TRBJ1-1; without DNA, the TCRdb call of TRBD1 cannot be checked. From germline, CDR1 is LGHNT and CDR2 FRNRAP. The CDR3 is 12 residues long.

The rearrangement uses TRBV18 and TRBJ2-7; TCRdb designates TRBD1, a call that cannot be tested without DNA. The CDR3 runs to 14 residues. In germline, CDR1 is KGHSH, CDR2 LQKENI. The CDR3 loop is CASSPLGQGSEQYF.

The J gene is TRBJ1-2, the V gene TRBV4-1; TCRdb returns TRBD1, unconfirmable since there is no DNA. The CDR3 totals 14 residues. Germline CDR1 is MGHRA and CDR2 is YSYEKL. CDR3 residues: CASSQGRDNYGYTF.

The chain recombines TRBV20-1 with TRBJ1-5; with no DNA, the TCRdb D assignment of TRBD1 cannot be verified. Germline CDR1 DFQATT, CDR2 SNEGSKA (reference sequence). CDR3 length equals 13 residues. This CDR3 is CSARVGDGQPQHF.

The chain carries TRBV27 and TRBJ2-5. In germline, CDR1 is MNHEY, CDR2 SMNVEV (reference sequence). CDR3 size: 15 residues. This CDR3 reads CASSRSTVVQETQYF.

This CDR3 is CASSLAAGAGSPLHF. J is TRBJ1-6 and V is TRBV7-8; the TRBD1 assignment by TCRdb is unverifiable without DNA. The CDR3 has 15 amino acids. CDR1 and CDR2 (germline): SGHVS, FQNEAQ.

The gene calls are TRBV19 and TRBJ1-4. The germline V gene has CDR1 LNHDA and CDR2 SQIVND (reference sequence). The CDR3 totals 14 residues. CDR3 sequence reads: CASNPGLYNEKLFF.

The chain uses TRBV4-2 and TRBJ1-2; checking the TCRdb D call of TRBD1 is not possible without DNA. This CDR3 spans 15 amino acids. Germline V lookup: CDR1 LGHNA, CDR2 YNFKEQ. CDR3 residues: CASSQDLYRGDGYTF.

CDR3 residues: CATSREEETQYF. The chain recombines TRBV15 with TRBJ2-5. Germline CDR1 and CDR2: LNHNV and YYDKDF (reference sequence). The CDR3 extends over 12 amino acids.

The chain has TRBV4-1 and TRBJ1-1. This CDR3 has 14 amino acids. CDR1 is MGHRA, CDR2 YSYEKL, per germline. The CDR3 sequence: CASSQPSMNTEAFF.

The chain has TRBV29-1 and TRBJ2-2; TCRdb names TRBD1, which stays unverified in the absence of DNA. The CDR3 runs to 12 residues. Germline assignment: CDR1 SQVTM and CDR2 ANQGSEA. CDR3 protein: CSGIEGSGELFF.

The chain couples TRBV29-1 to TRBJ1-3. Germline V gene data show CDR1 as SQVTM and CDR2 as ANQGSEA. This CDR3 region has 13 residues. CDR3 region: CSVEGSAGNTIYF.

V and J are TRBV5-1 and TRBJ1-2; absent DNA, TCRdb's TRBD1 call cannot be checked. Germline values: CDR1 SGHRS, CDR2 YFSETQ. The CDR3 contains 15 residues. CDR3 protein: CASSRGQGALFGYTF.

The chain joins TRBV5-1 to TRBJ2-1; TCRdb indicates TRBD1, and absent DNA this call remains unverified. Germline values: CDR1 SGHRS, CDR2 YFSETQ. CDR3 length: 13 amino acids. CDR3 residues: CASKTGTYNEQFF. Filled out from reference TRBV5-1 and TRBJ2-1, the complete variable domain reads KAGVTQTPRYLIKTRGQQVTLSCSPISGHRSVSWYQQTPGQGLQFLFEYFSETQRNKGNFPGRFSGRQFSNSRSEMNVSTLELGDSALYLCASKTGTYNEQFFGPGTRLTVL.

This chain joins TRBV19 and TRBJ2-1; TCRdb's assignment of TRBD2 cannot be checked, as there is no DNA. The V gene's germline CDR1 is LNHDA and CDR2 SQIVND (reference sequence). The CDR3 totals 18 residues. CDR3 sequence reads: CASSIGPARVSPRNEQFF. The full variable domain, in which reference TRBV19 and TRBJ2-1 provide the parts outside the CDR3, is DGGITQSPKYLFRKEGQNVTLSCEQNLNHDAMYWYRQDPGQGLRLIYYSQIVNDFQKGDIAEGYSVSREKKESFPLTVTSAQKNPTAFYLCASSIGPARVSPRNEQFFGPGTRLTVL.

This chain connects TRBV28 to TRBJ2-7; the TRBD1 assignment by TCRdb is unverifiable without DNA. Per the germline V gene, CDR1 is MDHEN and CDR2 is SYDVKM. The CDR3 has 13 amino acids. The CDR3 sequence: CASSYQGFHEQYF.

The chain couples TRBV11-2 to TRBJ2-1; TCRdb's D call of TRBD2 is untestable without DNA. Germline V gives CDR1 SGHAT, CDR2 FQNNGV. The CDR3 has 19 amino acids. CDR3 residues: CVSSLGGLAGEEVENEQFF.

The V and J genes are TRBV18 and TRBJ1-5. Germline CDR1 KGHSH, CDR2 LQKENI. The CDR3 runs to 13 residues. CDR3 amino acids: CASSRQGDQPQHF.

The chain joins TRBV10-3 to TRBJ2-3; TCRdb designates TRBD1, a call that cannot be tested without DNA. Germline CDR1 is ENHRY and CDR2 is SYGVKD. This CDR3 contains 15 residues. CDR3 residues: CAISESLLLTDTQYF.

The rearrangement uses TRBV4-3 and TRBJ1-2; TCRdb calls TRBD1, which cannot be checked without DNA. CDR1 is LGHNA and CDR2 is YSLEER in the germline V gene. The CDR3 runs to 16 residues. CDR3 in amino acids: CASSQELDRDNYGYTF.

The chain combines TRBV7-2 with TRBJ2-6. The germline gives CDR1 SGHTA, CDR2 FQGNSA. This CDR3 region has 13 residues. The CDR3 is CASTKSGANVLTF.

The V call is TRBV10-2, the J call TRBJ1-5; absent DNA, TCRdb's TRBD1 call cannot be checked. CDR1 WSHSY and CDR2 SAAADI come from the germline V gene. The CDR3 runs 12 residues. CDR3 region: CASKTGDQPQHF.

The genes are TRBV10-2 and TRBJ2-7; TCRdb's assignment of TRBD1 cannot be checked, as there is no DNA. The CDR3 covers 14 residues. Germline V CDR1 and CDR2: WSHSY, SAAADI. CDR3 loop: CASSDPGQPYEQYF.

The genes are TRBV15 and TRBJ1-1. This CDR3 is built from 14 residues. CDR1 and CDR2 (germline): LNHNV, YYDKDF (reference sequence). This chain's CDR3 is CATSRDRGSMAAFF.

The chain carries TRBV30 and TRBJ2-1; without DNA, the TCRdb call of TRBD2 cannot be checked. The CDR3 covers 14 residues. Germline-derived CDR1 and CDR2 are GTSNPN and SVGIG (reference sequence). The CDR3 is CAWDLTSGYNEQFF.

The genes are TRBV6-2 or TRBV6-3 and TRBJ2-4. Germline CDR1 reads MNHEY; CDR2 reads SVGEGT. The CDR3 runs to 12 residues. Here the CDR3 reads CASSYVQNIQYF.